The next 20 T cell receptor beta chains were all read from a single sample in a study of Ad26.COV2.S vaccination and SARS-CoV-2 variants. Treatment denoted: some 19 received Ad26.COV2.S at low or high dose, single or two shots; several received placebo; per-sample allocation not given. Day 63 after the first injection of vaccine or placebo was the sampling time. The protocol was immunoSEQ multiplex PCR, while the TCRdb copy is restricted to in-frame clones and leaves out a portion. The data show fewer than 400,000 clones, around 81% seen once. This sample comprised peripheral blood, obtained in a trial of Ad26.COV2.S vaccine versus placebo. These receptors came from a person between 18 and 59 years old who received the Ad26.COV2.S COVID-19 vaccine or a placebo.

This clone appeared once. The chain couples TRBV11-2 to TRBJ1-2; D is possibly TRBD1 (5 bases). Trimming removed 2 bases from V and 7 bases from J, with 14 bases in between. The CDR3 spans 14 residues. Germline lookup yields CDR1 SGHAT and CDR2 FQNNGV. CDR3 in amino acids: CASSLRYRDSGYTF. CDR3 in DNA: TGTGCCAGCAGCTTACGTTACCGGGACTCTGGCTACACCTTC.

The rearrangement links TRBV29-1 to TRBJ1-2; TRBD1 agrees at 7 bases. The CDR3 has 14 amino acids. V lost 7 bases and J lost 3; bases outside the gene matches: 11. Looked up from germline, CDR1 is SQVTM and CDR2 is ANQGSEA. The DNA for the CDR3 is TGCAGCGCCAAAGGGACAGTTTCAGACTATGGCTACACCTTC. It translates to CSAKGTVSDYGYTF.

This clone was counted a single time. The V call is TRBV9, the J call TRBJ2-3; TRBD2 is a possible D gene (7 bases). Trimming took off 2 bases at V and 5 bases at J, with 12 bases between the two ends. The CDR3 consists of 14 residues. Germline lookup yields CDR1 SGDLS and CDR2 YYNGEE. Written as DNA, the CDR3 is TGTGCCAGCAGCGTTCGGGGGGCTGAAGATACGCAGTATTTT. It codes for CASSVRGAEDTQYF.

The chain has TRBV9 and TRBJ2-7; 7 bases match TRBD1. Looked up from germline, CDR1 is SGDLS and CDR2 is YYNGEE. The V segment lost 3 bases and the J segment 2 bases; nucleotides outside the gene matches: 5. This CDR3 comprises 14 residues. The chain's CDR3 is CASSARDSTYEQYF. CDR3 DNA: TGTGCCAGCAGCGCCCGGGACAGTACCTACGAGCAGTACTTC.

J is TRBJ2-5 and V is TRBV4-2; maybe TRBD1 (5 bases). V was shortened by 4 bases and J by 1 base, with 10 bases between the two germline ends. Germline lookup yields CDR1 LGHNA and CDR2 YNFKEQ. This CDR3 region has 14 residues. CDR3 protein: CASSLFRGQETQYF. CDR3 nucleotide sequence: TGTGCCAGCAGCCTATTTAGGGGCCAAGAGACCCAGTACTTC.

The chain employs TRBV10-1 and TRBJ2-7; 7 bases match TRBD1. Germline lookup yields CDR1 WNHNN and CDR2 SYGVQD (reference sequence). This CDR3 has 13 residues. Unmatched junction bases numbered 8, after V lost 8 bases and J lost 4 bases. For the CDR3, the DNA is TGCGCCAGCCAAACAGGGGTTGCTTACGAGCAGTACTTC. Protein: CASQTGVAYEQYF.

The chain is built from TRBV5-4 and TRBJ1-5, with D possibly being TRBD1 (6 bases). CDR3 length equals 16 residues. V lost 3 bases, J lost 2 bases, and 15 bases lay in between. Germline values: CDR1 SGHNT, CDR2 YYREEE (reference sequence). The CDR3 DNA is TGTGCCAGCAGCTCTTACAGGGTACAACGCAATCAGCCCCAGCATTTT. Translating gives CASSSYRVQRNQPQHF. The full variable domain, completed using reference TRBV5-4 and TRBJ1-5, is ETGVTQSPTHLIKTRGQQVTLRCSSQSGHNTVSWYQQALGQGPQFIFQYYREEENGRGNFPPRFSGLQFPNYSSELNVNALELDDSALYLCASSSYRVQRNQPQHFGDGTRLSIL.

The chain employs TRBV9 and TRBJ1-3; TRBD1 is a possible D gene (6 bases). This CDR3 spans 16 amino acids. V lost 4 bases, J lost 0 bases, and 14 bases lay in between. Germline-derived CDR1 and CDR2 are SGDLS and YYNGEE. The CDR3 DNA follows: TGTGCCAGCAGCCTTCGGACAGACAACTCTGGAAACACCATATATTTT. Its translation: CASSLRTDNSGNTIYF.

Concerning this clone itself: The sample contains more than one DNA sequence encoding this CDR3. The V gene is TRBV12-3 or TRBV12-4, the J gene TRBJ2-5, with no clear D. The CDR3 length is 13 residues. The V end was cut by 3 bases, the J end by 1 base, with 6 bases between. The CDR3 here is CASSLWGQETQYF. In DNA, the CDR3 is TGTGCCAGCAGTTTGTGGGGCCAAGAGACCCAGTACTTC.

This rearrangement joins TRBV6-5 to TRBJ2-7, with D uncertain. V lost 6 bases and J 3 bases, leaving 18 bases between the germline ends. Germline V lookup: CDR1 MNHEY, CDR2 SVGAGI. This CDR3 spans 15 amino acids. Here the CDR3 DNA reads TGTGCCAGCAGCCCGGGCCCCGGGTCCGGCTACGAGCAGTACTTC. Residues: CASSPGPGSGYEQYF.

This chain connects TRBV5-1 to TRBJ2-7; D is uncertain. Trimming stripped 0 bases from V and 5 bases from J, with 6 bases between. Germline assignment: CDR1 SGHRS and CDR2 YFSETQ. This CDR3 spans 12 amino acids. The DNA of the CDR3 is TGCGCCAGCAGCTTGGGGTCAGACGAGCAGTACTTC. Translation: CASSLGSDEQYF.

This clone was recorded a few times. The V gene is TRBV25-1, the J gene TRBJ1-3, with D unclear. With 3 bases removed from V and 0 bases from J, the gap between germline ends came to 9 bases. CDR3 length: 15 amino acids. From germline, CDR1 is MGHDK and CDR2 SYGVNS. CDR3 in amino acids: CASSEAGASGNTIYF. CDR3 sequence (DNA): TGTGCCAGCAGTGAGGCAGGAGCCTCTGGAAACACCATATATTTT. The full variable domain, with the rest looked up from reference TRBV25-1 and TRBJ1-3, is EADIYQTPRYLVIGTGKKITLECSQTMGHDKMYWYQQDPGMELHLIHYSYGVNSTEKGDLSSESTVSRIRTEHFPLTLESARPSHTSQYLCASSEAGASGNTIYFGEGSWLTVV.

The CDR3 here is CASSLTGQPLHF. CDR3 nucleotide sequence: TGTGCCAGCAGCTTAACAGGGCAGCCCCTCCACTTT. V is TRBV7-9 and J is TRBJ1-6, with D perhaps TRBD1 (6 bases). Germline V gives CDR1 SEHNR, CDR2 FQNEAQ (reference sequence). Trimming pared 2 bases from V and 13 bases from J, leaving 9 bases between. The CDR3 has 12 amino acids.

The CDR3 reads CASRPVATSGSNEQFF. CDR3 nucleotide sequence: TGTGCCAGCAGACCCGTAGCGACTAGCGGGAGTAATGAGCAGTTCTTC. The rearrangement joins TRBV7-9 to TRBJ2-1; 12 bases fit TRBD2. V gave up 6 bases and J gave up 7 bases; unmatched junction bases: 10. Looked up from germline, CDR1 is SEHNR and CDR2 is FQNEAQ (reference sequence). The CDR3 spans 16 residues.

V usage is TRBV29-1 and J usage is TRBJ1-1; D is possibly TRBD1 (6 bases). V lost 6 bases and J lost 2, with 19 bases in between. The CDR3 extends over 15 amino acids. CDR1 and CDR2 (germline): SQVTM, ANQGSEA. CDR3 loop: CSVFQYGGLNTEAFF. DNA for the CDR3: TGCAGCGTATTCCAATATGGGGGGCTAAACACTGAAGCTTTCTTT.

The chain recombines TRBV5-1 with TRBJ2-1; D is perhaps TRBD1 (5 bases). CDR1 SGHRS and CDR2 YFSETQ come from the germline V gene. The CDR3 loop spans 15 amino acids. Trimming stripped 5 bases from V and 0 bases from J, with 12 bases between. CDR3: CASSSDSSSYNEQFF. Written as DNA, the CDR3 is TGCGCCAGCAGTTCAGACAGCAGCTCCTACAATGAGCAGTTCTTC.

V gene TRBV3-1 (or the pseudogene TRBV3-2) combines with J gene TRBJ2-5; D is perhaps TRBD1 (6 bases). CDR3 length: 17 amino acids. The germline CDR1 and CDR2 sequences are LGHDT and YNNKEL (reference sequence). The V end lost 0 bases, the J end lost 3 bases, and 17 bases lay between the germline ends. DNA for the CDR3: TGTGCCAGCAGCCAAGATCTGGATCCAGGGGTAGAAGAGACCCAGTACTTC. As protein: CASSQDLDPGVEETQYF.

This sequence joins TRBV5-1 and TRBJ2-5; possibly TRBD1 or TRBD2 for D (5 bases each). Germline assignment: CDR1 SGHRS and CDR2 YFSETQ. The CDR3 is 15 residues long. The germline V and J ends were trimmed by 4 bases and 2 bases, with 15 bases remaining between them. Here the CDR3 reads CASSRGVSRQETQYF. CDR3 bases: TGCGCCAGCAGCCGAGGGGTATCAAGACAAGAGACCCAGTACTTC.

The CDR3 protein is CASSLAVRTPGDYEQYF. The DNA of the CDR3 is TGTGCCAGCAGCTTGGCCGTACGGACCCCGGGGGACTACGAGCAGTACTTC. The chain links TRBV5-5 to TRBJ2-7; possible D gene TRBD2, 6 bases. Germline V gene sequence: CDR1 SGHKS, CDR2 YYEKEE (reference sequence). The CDR3 extends over 17 amino acids. V shed 0 bases and J shed 3 bases, with 19 bases lying between them.

The chain recombines TRBV19 with TRBJ2-7, with a tentative D call TRBD1 (7 bases). Germline loops: CDR1 LNHDA, CDR2 SQIVND (reference sequence). Trimming left V 8 bases short and J 6 bases short, with 20 bases between. The CDR3 has 14 amino acids. The CDR3 DNA is TGTGCCAGTTCCGTCCAGGGGGGTCGAGGCGAGCAGTACTTC. The encoded protein is CASSVQGGRGEQYF.